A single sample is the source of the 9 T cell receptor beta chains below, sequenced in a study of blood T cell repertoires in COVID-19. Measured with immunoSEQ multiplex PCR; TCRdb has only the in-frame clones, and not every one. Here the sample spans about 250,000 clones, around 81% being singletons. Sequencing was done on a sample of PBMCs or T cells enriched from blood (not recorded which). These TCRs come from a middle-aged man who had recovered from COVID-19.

The CDR3 sequence is CASGFGGGNTIYF. CDR3 nucleotides: TGTGCTAGTGGTTTCGGGGGTGGAAACACCATATATTTT. The chain employs TRBV12-5 and TRBJ1-3; the D gene is possibly TRBD1 (5 bases). Germline V gene data show CDR1 as LGHNT and CDR2 as FRNRAP. V was shortened by 3 bases and J by 3 bases, with 6 bases between the two germline ends. This CDR3 has 13 amino acids.

The CDR3 DNA reads TGTGCCAGTAGTACCACTCCAGGGTATTCACCCCTCCACTTT. It is translated as CASSTTPGYSPLHF. The chain couples TRBV19 to TRBJ1-6, with a possible D match to TRBD1 (5 bases). CDR3 length equals 14 residues. Germline assignment: CDR1 LNHDA and CDR2 SQIVND (reference sequence). With 4 bases removed from V and 8 bases from J, the gap between germline ends came to 12 bases.

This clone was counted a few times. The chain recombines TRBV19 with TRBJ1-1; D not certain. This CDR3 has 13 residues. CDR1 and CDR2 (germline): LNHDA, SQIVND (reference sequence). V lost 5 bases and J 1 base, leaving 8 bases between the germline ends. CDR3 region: CASSVGENTEAFF. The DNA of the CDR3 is TGTGCCAGTAGTGTCGGGGAGAACACTGAAGCTTTCTTT.

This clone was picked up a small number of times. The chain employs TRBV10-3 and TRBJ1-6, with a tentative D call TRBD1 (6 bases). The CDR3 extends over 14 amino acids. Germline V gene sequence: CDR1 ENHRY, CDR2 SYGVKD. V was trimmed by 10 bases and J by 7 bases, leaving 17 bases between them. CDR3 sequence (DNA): TGTGCCACTTTCAGGGGAACAGGGAATTCACCCCTCCACTTT. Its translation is CATFRGTGNSPLHF.

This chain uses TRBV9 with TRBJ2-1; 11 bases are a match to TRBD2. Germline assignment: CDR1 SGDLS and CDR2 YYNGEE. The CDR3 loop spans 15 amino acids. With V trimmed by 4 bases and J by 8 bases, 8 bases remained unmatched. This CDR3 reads CASSPRLAGLDEQFF. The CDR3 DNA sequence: TGTGCCAGCAGCCCCAGACTAGCGGGACTCGATGAGCAGTTCTTC.

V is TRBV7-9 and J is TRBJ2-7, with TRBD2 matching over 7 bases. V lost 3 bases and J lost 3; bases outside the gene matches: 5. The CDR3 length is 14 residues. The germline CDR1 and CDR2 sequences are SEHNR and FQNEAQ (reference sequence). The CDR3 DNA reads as TGTGCCAGCAGCTTGTTTTCGGGGGGCTACGAGCAGTACTTC. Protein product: CASSLFSGGYEQYF.

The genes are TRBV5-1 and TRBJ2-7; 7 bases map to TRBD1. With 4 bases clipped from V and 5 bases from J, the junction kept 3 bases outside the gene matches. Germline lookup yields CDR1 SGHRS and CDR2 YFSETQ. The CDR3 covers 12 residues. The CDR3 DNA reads TGCGCCAGCAGCCTAGGACAGGACGAGCAGTACTTC. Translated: CASSLGQDEQYF.

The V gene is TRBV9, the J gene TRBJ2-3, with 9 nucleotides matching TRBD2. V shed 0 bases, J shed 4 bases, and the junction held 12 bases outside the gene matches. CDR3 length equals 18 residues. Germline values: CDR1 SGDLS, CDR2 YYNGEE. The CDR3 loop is CASSVGVAKGLAADTQYF. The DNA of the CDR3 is TGTGCCAGCAGCGTAGGGGTGGCGAAGGGACTAGCAGCAGATACGCAGTATTTT.

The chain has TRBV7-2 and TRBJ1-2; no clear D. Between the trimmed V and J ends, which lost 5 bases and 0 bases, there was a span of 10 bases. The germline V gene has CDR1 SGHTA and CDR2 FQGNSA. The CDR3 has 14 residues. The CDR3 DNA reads TGTGCCAGCAGCCCCAGCGTTACTAACTATGGCTACACCTTC. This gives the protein CASSPSVTNYGYTF.